The 18 T cell receptor beta chains listed next were all sequenced from one sample in a study of T cells in narcolepsy. Method: immunoSEQ multiplex PCR; TCRdb's copy keeps in-frame clones and lacks some. The data hold 25,000 to 35,000 clones, with 75% to 85% observed a single time. The sample consisted of CD45RA- memory CD4+ T cells from PBMCs. The source of these receptors is a human donor with narcolepsy.

The chain joins TRBV28 to TRBJ1-3; possible D gene TRBD1, 6 bases. Trimming cost V 5 bases and J 4 bases, with 15 bases left between them. The CDR3 extends over 15 amino acids. The germline V gene encodes CDR1 MDHEN and CDR2 SYDVKM. This CDR3 reads CASSSRGRPGNTIYF. The CDR3 coding sequence is TGTGCCAGCAGTAGCAGGGGTAGACCCGGAAACACCATATATTTT.

V is TRBV27 and J is TRBJ2-5; 9 bases are a match to TRBD1. Germline V gives CDR1 MNHEY, CDR2 SMNVEV (reference sequence). The CDR3 covers 15 residues. V shed 6 bases, J shed 0 bases, and the junction held 5 bases outside the gene matches. The CDR3, as DNA: TGTGCCAGCAGAAACCGGGACAGGGACCAAGAGACCCAGTACTTC. This encodes CASRNRDRDQETQYF.

The rearrangement links TRBV11-3 to TRBJ1-1; D is undetermined. The ends were cut back, 5 bases at V and 4 bases at J, with 11 bases in the middle. Germline V gene lookup returns CDR1 SGHNT and CDR2 YENEEA. There are 13 residues in the CDR3. The CDR3 reads CASSLQSRTEAFF. Written as DNA, the CDR3 is TGTGCCAGCAGCCTACAATCGCGCACTGAAGCTTTCTTT.

V is TRBV28 and J is TRBJ2-7; D is ambiguous. The CDR3 loop spans 16 amino acids. Per germline, CDR1 MDHEN and CDR2 SYDVKM. V shed 4 bases and J shed 3 bases, with 19 bases lying between them. CDR3 region: CASSYLGLGGIYEQYF. In nucleotides, the CDR3 is TGTGCCAGCAGTTATTTAGGGCTAGGCGGCATCTACGAGCAGTACTTC.

The genes are TRBV19 and TRBJ2-3; D is uncertain. CDR1 LNHDA and CDR2 SQIVND come from the germline V gene (reference sequence). This CDR3 is 15 amino acids long. V lost 3 bases, J lost 4 bases, and 14 bases lay in between. The CDR3 DNA sequence: TGTGCCAGTAGTATCGTTCATAGTACCGCAGATACGCAGTATTTT. Its protein product is CASSIVHSTADTQYF. The variable domain in full, with the rest retrieved from reference TRBV19 and TRBJ2-3, is DGGITQSPKYLFRKEGQNVTLSCEQNLNHDAMYWYRQDPGQGLRLIYYSQIVNDFQKGDIAEGYSVSREKKESFPLTVTSAQKNPTAFYLCASSIVHSTADTQYFGPGTRLTVL.

This chain uses TRBV7-2 with TRBJ2-7; TRBD1 agrees at 9 bases. Germline V lookup: CDR1 SGHTA, CDR2 FQGNSA. This CDR3 has 16 residues. The trim removed 5 bases at V and 6 bases at J, leaving 14 bases unmatched. The CDR3 nucleotides are TGTGCCAGCAGCAGAGACAGGGGGGGGATGCAGGGCGAGCAGTACTTC. Translation: CASSRDRGGMQGEQYF.

This chain connects TRBV9 to TRBJ2-1; the match to TRBD1 covers 7 bases. Per the germline V gene, CDR1 is SGDLS and CDR2 is YYNGEE. The CDR3 totals 15 residues. The junction had 6 bases not matched to a gene; V was cut back by 0 bases and J by 6 bases. The CDR3 here is CASSVEGTETNEQFF. Here the CDR3 DNA reads TGTGCCAGCAGCGTAGAAGGGACAGAAACCAATGAGCAGTTCTTC.

This clone was counted only a few times. This rearrangement joins TRBV6-6 to TRBJ1-1, with TRBD1 as a possible D gene (5 bases). The CDR3 is 16 residues long. The germline gives CDR1 MNHNY, CDR2 SVGAGI (reference sequence). V was shortened by 5 bases and J by 2 bases, with 18 bases between the two germline ends. CDR3 sequence (DNA): TGTGCCAGCAGTGTTATTCAGGGAACGACCAACACTGAAGCTTTCTTT. Protein: CASSVIQGTTNTEAFF.

The CDR3 sequence is CASKEPTGNYGYTF. The CDR3 bases are TGTGCCAGTAAGGAACCAACAGGGAACTATGGCTACACCTTC. J is TRBJ1-2 and V is TRBV19, with a possible D match to TRBD1 (6 bases). CDR3 size: 14 residues. From germline, CDR1 is LNHDA and CDR2 SQIVND (reference sequence). V lost 7 bases to trimming and J lost 2 bases, with 14 bases between them.

The chain carries TRBV6-6 and TRBJ2-2; a possible D gene is TRBD2 (6 bases). This CDR3 has 15 residues. The V gene lost 2 bases and the J gene lost 9 bases, with 16 bases spanning the gap. The germline V gene has CDR1 MNHNY and CDR2 SVGAGI (reference sequence). The CDR3 is CASSYTPPLAWELFF. The CDR3 nucleotides are TGTGCCAGCAGTTACACCCCCCCTCTAGCGTGGGAGCTGTTTTTT.

The genes are TRBV18 and TRBJ1-1, with 7 bases that match TRBD1. CDR3 size: 15 residues. Germline CDR1 and CDR2: KGHSH and LQKENI. V shed 6 bases and J 1 base; nucleotides not matched to a gene: 8. CDR3 loop: CASSERQGGNTEAFF. The DNA for the CDR3 is TGTGCCAGCTCCGAAAGACAGGGTGGGAACACTGAAGCTTTCTTT. Full variable domain (rest looked up from reference TRBV18 and TRBJ1-1): NAGVMQNPRHLVRRRGQEARLRCSPMKGHSHVYWYRQLPEEGLKFMVYLQKENIIDESGMPKERFSAEFPKEGPSILRIQQVVRGDSAAYFCASSERQGGNTEAFFGQGTRLTVV.

Comment on this clone: In the same sample, other DNA sequences code for this CDR3. The J gene is TRBJ1-1, the V gene TRBV19; D perhaps matches TRBD1 (5 bases). The germline V gene has CDR1 LNHDA and CDR2 SQIVND (reference sequence). Trimming stripped 6 bases from V and 0 bases from J, with 11 bases between. The CDR3 is 14 amino acids. The CDR3 DNA reads as TGTGCCAGTAGCTCCGGACACCTGAACACTGAAGCTTTCTTT. Its translation is CASSSGHLNTEAFF.

The chain joins TRBV2 to TRBJ1-1; 9 bases fit TRBD1. V lost 5 bases, J lost 5 bases, and 6 bases stayed unmatched. Germline loops: CDR1 SNHLY, CDR2 FYNNEI. The CDR3 contains 14 residues. CDR3 protein: CASSFRTGETEAFF. The CDR3 DNA is TGTGCCAGCAGTTTTAGGACAGGGGAAACTGAAGCTTTCTTT. The variable domain in full, with the rest retrieved from reference TRBV2 and TRBJ1-1, is EPEVTQTPSHQVTQMGQEVILRCVPISNHLYFYWYRQILGQKVEFLVSFYNNEISEKSEIFDDQFSVERPDGSNFTLKIRSTKLEDSAMYFCASSFRTGETEAFFGQGTRLTVV.

This clone has a handful of counts. J is TRBJ2-1 and V is TRBV18; 12 nucleotides line up with TRBD1. V lost 4 bases to trimming and J lost 10 bases; unmatched junction nucleotides: 2. The CDR3 spans 13 residues. Germline V gives CDR1 KGHSH, CDR2 LQKENI. The CDR3 sequence: CASSLGTGGEQFF. The CDR3 DNA is TGTGCCAGCTCACTTGGGACAGGGGGCGAGCAGTTCTTC.

The J gene is TRBJ1-1, the V gene TRBV9; unclear D gene. The V end was cut by 4 bases, the J end by 7 bases, with 14 bases between. The CDR3 consists of 13 residues. Germline assignment: CDR1 SGDLS and CDR2 YYNGEE. CDR3 sequence reads: CASSPVARNEAFF. In nucleotides, the CDR3 is TGTGCCAGCAGCCCCGTCGCGCGAAATGAAGCTTTCTTT.

This clone was observed a handful of times. The chain carries TRBV27 and TRBJ2-7, with a possible D match to TRBD1 (6 bases). The CDR3 covers 15 residues. The V end lost 1 base, the J end lost 3 bases, and 13 bases lay between the germline ends. Germline-derived CDR1 and CDR2 are MNHEY and SMNVEV (reference sequence). This chain's CDR3 is CASSLLGATLYEQYF. The DNA of the CDR3 is TGTGCCAGCAGTTTATTGGGGGCAACGCTCTACGAGCAGTACTTC.

The chain uses TRBV4-1 and TRBJ2-4; tentatively, D is TRBD2 (5 bases). The germline V and J ends were trimmed by 4 bases and 9 bases, with 19 bases remaining between them. The germline CDR1 and CDR2 sequences are MGHRA and YSYEKL. The length of the CDR3 is 15 residues. CDR3 loop: CASSREPTDRSIQYF. CDR3 nucleotides: TGCGCCAGCAGCCGGGAGCCGACGGACCGGAGCATTCAGTACTTC.

The chain carries TRBV7-9 and TRBJ1-5, with D unresolved. V was shortened by 2 bases and J by 8 bases, with 7 bases between the two germline ends. The CDR3 length is 12 residues. CDR1 is SEHNR and CDR2 is FQNEAQ in the germline V gene (reference sequence). The CDR3 region is CASSLSVEPQHF. CDR3 DNA: TGTGCCAGCAGCTTATCCGTGGAGCCCCAGCATTTT.